What follows describes a single T cell receptor beta chain. In the source study's methods: Reference gene primers were amplified, and this amplification served to estimate nucleated cell counts. Method: immunoSEQ multiplex PCR; TCRdb's copy keeps in-frame clones and lacks some. V and J calls and clone size are those listed in that table; D and trimming were worked out from the DNA. The sample records about 200,000 clones, 80% to 90% being singletons. This sample was included in a study of blood T cell repertoires in COVID-19. Study-wide background: COVID-19 samples collected from the United States, Italy and Spain covered acute and convalescent phases. PBMCs, B-cell-depleted T cells, or T cells provided the cDNA or gDNA that made up the material.

The CDR3 has 15 amino acids. V lost 4 bases to trimming and J lost 5 bases; unmatched junction nucleotides: 11. From germline, CDR1 is SGHRS and CDR2 YFSETQ. V gene TRBV5-1 combines with J gene TRBJ2-7; TRBD2 agrees at 8 bases. Material for sequencing was peripheral blood. The TCR was taken from a human donor with active or convalescent COVID-19. The donor label of this sample is uncertain. CDR3 DNA: TGCGCCAGCAGCCCCGAAGCGGGAGACGTGGACGAGCAGTACTTC. Translating gives CASSPEAGDVDEQYF.